The 16 T cell receptor beta chains below all came from one sample that was sequenced in a study of T cells after yellow fever vaccination. TCRdb re-called the 5' RACE reads with MiXCR, one entry per CDR3 protein. The table has fewer than 350,000 distinct CDR3 sequences, around 4.5% seen once; the top ten hold approximately 20%. Source: PBMCs, taken 15 days after the yellow fever booster vaccination. These receptors were collected from a young man who received the YFV17D yellow fever vaccine.

This clonotype was seen ten or more times. The chain employs TRBV7-2 and TRBJ2-3; 7 bases fit TRBD2. The CDR3 length is 16 residues. J gave up 0 bases and V 1 base, and 4 bases lay outside the gene matches. CDR1 is SGHTA, CDR2 FQGNSA, per germline. CDR3 nucleotides: TGTGCCAGCAGCTTAGGAGCTAGCGGTAGCACAGATACGCAGTATTTT. Its translation: CASSLGASGSTDTQYF. The full variable domain, completed using reference TRBV7-2 and TRBJ2-3, is GAGVSQSPSNKVTEKGKDVELRCDPISGHTALYWYRQSLGQGLEFLIYFQGNSAPDKSGLPSDRFSAERTGGSVSTLTIQRTQQEDSAVYLCASSLGASGSTDTQYFGPGTRLTVL.

This clonotype was counted ten times or more. This rearrangement joins TRBV4-1 to TRBJ2-3; 7 bases agree with TRBD1. The CDR3 covers 16 residues. The germline V gene has CDR1 MGHRA and CDR2 YSYEKL. V trimming: 2 bases; J trimming: 1 base; junction bases outside the gene matches: 6. CDR3 amino acids: CASSQNDGQGTDTQYF. CDR3 DNA sequence: TGCGCCAGCAGCCAAAACGATGGACAGGGCACAGATACGCAGTATTTT.

This clonotype was picked up a small number of times. The gene calls are TRBV12-3 or TRBV12-4 and TRBJ2-2; 7 positions agree with TRBD1. V shed 2 bases, J shed 4 bases, and the junction held 4 bases outside the gene matches. CDR3 length equals 15 residues. CDR3 sequence (DNA): TGTGCCAGCAGTTTATCTGCAGGGGGCACCGGGGAGCTGTTTTTT. Translation: CASSLSAGGTGELFF.

The J gene is TRBJ1-2, the V gene TRBV15; no clear D gene. Trimming removed 0 bases from V and 8 bases from J, with 16 bases in between. The CDR3 spans 15 residues. Germline lookup yields CDR1 LNHNV and CDR2 YYDKDF (reference sequence). This CDR3 is CATSRDFGQQFGYTF. CDR3 nucleotide sequence: TGTGCCACCAGCAGAGATTTCGGGCAGCAGTTCGGCTACACCTTC.

This clonotype showed up many times. This rearrangement joins TRBV7-2 to TRBJ2-5; 12 bases match TRBD2. Germline V lookup: CDR1 SGHTA, CDR2 FQGNSA. CDR3 size: 16 residues. The V segment lost 7 bases and the J segment 6 bases; nucleotides outside the gene matches: 12. The DNA for the CDR3 is TGTGCCAGCACTTTAGAGGCTAGCGGGGGGGCAAAGACCCAGTACTTC. The encoded protein is CASTLEASGGAKTQYF.

This clonotype has at least ten counts. This chain joins TRBV7-2 and TRBJ2-3; TRBD2 matches 7 bases. This CDR3 is 14 amino acids long. The V gene's germline CDR1 is SGHTA and CDR2 FQGNSA. The V segment lost 6 bases and the J segment 0 bases; nucleotides outside the gene matches: 3. The CDR3 here is CASRGGGSTDTQYF. The CDR3 region has the DNA TGTGCCAGCAGAGGCGGGGGAAGCACAGATACGCAGTATTTT.

This clonotype was counted at least ten times. V gene TRBV7-2 combines with J gene TRBJ2-5; the D is unclear. V lost 5 bases, J lost 5 bases, and 9 bases lay in between. The germline V gene has CDR1 SGHTA and CDR2 FQGNSA. The CDR3 length is 12 residues. In nucleotides, the CDR3 is TGTGCCAGCAGCACCCTAGGGGAGACCCAGTACTTC. Amino acids: CASSTLGETQYF.

This clonotype was counted many times. The rearrangement links TRBV12-3 or TRBV12-4 to TRBJ1-5; TRBD1 is a possible D gene (6 bases). The CDR3 contains 14 residues. Trimming pared 8 bases from V and 2 bases from J, leaving 13 bases between. CDR3 protein: CASRGTSRNQPQHF. The CDR3 coding sequence is TGTGCCAGCCGCGGGACAAGCCGCAATCAGCCCCAGCATTTT.

On this clonotype itself: The junction does not match germline at one end; this may be a read error. The rearrangement joins TRBV12-3 or TRBV12-4 to TRBJ2-1, with 10 bases matching TRBD2. The CDR3 contains 16 residues. This chain's CDR3 is CASSLAGEVSYNEQFF. The CDR3 DNA reads TGTGCCAGCAGTCTAGCGGGGGAAGTCTCCTACAATGAGCAGTTCTTC.

This clonotype was seen repeatedly, ten times or more. The chain has TRBV6-1 and TRBJ2-3; 8 bases are shared with TRBD2. Germline V CDR1 and CDR2: MNHNS, SASEGT. CDR3 size: 13 residues. Trimming at V came to 7 bases and at J to 2 bases, leaving 2 bases not matched to a gene. CDR3 loop: CASTAGVTDTQYF. In DNA, the CDR3 is TGTGCCAGCACAGCGGGGGTCACAGATACGCAGTATTTT.

The chain carries TRBV7-2 and TRBJ1-2, with a weak D call TRBD1 (5 bases). CDR1 is SGHTA, CDR2 FQGNSA, per germline. There are 17 residues in the CDR3. V lost 5 bases and J lost 4, with 23 bases in between. CDR3 sequence (DNA): TGTGCCAGCAGCGCTAGACTCAGCCAAAGGGGTCTCTATGGCTACACCTTC. It encodes CASSARLSQRGLYGYTF.

This clonotype was counted a few times. Possible read error: a much larger clone is one base away. This rearrangement joins TRBV2 to TRBJ2-2; no firm D call. CDR3 length: 10 residues. CDR1 and CDR2 (germline): SNHLY, FYNNEI. The V and J ends lost 8 bases and 6 bases respectively, with 4 bases between them. The CDR3 bases are TGTGCCAGCTGGGCCGGGGAGCTGTTTTTT. Translation gives CASWAGELFF.

This clonotype was observed many times. This chain uses TRBV12-3 or TRBV12-4 with TRBJ1-2; possible D gene TRBD1, 6 bases. Deletions cut 5 bases from V and 8 bases from J, with 9 bases between. The CDR3 sequence is 11 residues long. The CDR3 DNA reads as TGTGCCAGCAGTACAGGGACCGGCTACACCTTC. Its translation is CASSTGTGYTF.

This clonotype was found many times. The CDR3 bases are TGTGCCAGCACTGGACTCGGACAGGGGTTTGGCTACACCTTC. Its translation is CASTGLGQGFGYTF. V gene TRBV6-5 combines with J gene TRBJ1-2; 9 bases are shared with TRBD1. From germline, CDR1 is MNHEY and CDR2 SVGAGI. The CDR3 is made up of 14 amino acids. V lost 7 bases to trimming and J lost 7 bases; unmatched junction nucleotides: 10.

The chain is built from TRBV2 and TRBJ2-3, with D uncertain. Germline V gives CDR1 SNHLY, CDR2 FYNNEI. This CDR3 region has 12 residues. V was clipped by 11 bases and J by 6 bases, with 15 bases between them. CDR3 sequence: CALSGPRDTQYF. The CDR3 nucleotides read TGTGCCTTAAGTGGGCCGCGGGATACGCAGTATTTT.

The genes are TRBV12-3 or TRBV12-4 and TRBJ2-1; 7 bases match TRBD2. With V trimmed by 7 bases and J by 10 bases, 16 bases remained unmatched. The length of the CDR3 is 15 residues. Here the CDR3 DNA reads TGTGCCAGCACCCTTCGCGAGCGGGGCTCTCGGGAGCAGTTCTTC. Translated, it gives CASTLRERGSREQFF.